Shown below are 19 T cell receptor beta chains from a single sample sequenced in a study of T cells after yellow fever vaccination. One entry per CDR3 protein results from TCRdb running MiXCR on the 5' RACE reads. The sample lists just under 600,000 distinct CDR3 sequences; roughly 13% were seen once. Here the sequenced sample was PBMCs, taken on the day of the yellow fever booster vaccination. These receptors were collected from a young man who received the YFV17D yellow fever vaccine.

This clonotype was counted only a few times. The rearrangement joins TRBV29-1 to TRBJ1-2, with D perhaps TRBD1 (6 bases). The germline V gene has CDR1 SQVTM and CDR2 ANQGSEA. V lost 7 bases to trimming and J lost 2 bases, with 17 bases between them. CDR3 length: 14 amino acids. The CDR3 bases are TGCAGCGCGACAGAAGAGACAGGAAACTATGGCTACACCTTC. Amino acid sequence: CSATEETGNYGYTF.

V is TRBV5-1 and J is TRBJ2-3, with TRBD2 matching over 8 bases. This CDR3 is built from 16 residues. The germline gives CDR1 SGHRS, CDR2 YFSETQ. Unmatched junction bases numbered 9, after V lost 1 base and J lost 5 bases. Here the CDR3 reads CASSLQRELRIDTQYF. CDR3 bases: TGCGCCAGCAGCTTGCAGCGGGAGCTAAGGATAGATACGCAGTATTTT.

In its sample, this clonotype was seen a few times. The CDR3 nucleotides are TGTGCCAGCAGCCCCGAGACTAGCGGCGAGACCCAGTACTTC. Its protein is CASSPETSGETQYF. This sequence joins TRBV27 and TRBJ2-5, with TRBD2 identical over 9 bases. Germline trimming cut 6 bases from V and 5 bases from J; bases unmatched to any gene: 7. This CDR3 has 14 amino acids. Looked up from germline, CDR1 is MNHEY and CDR2 is SMNVEV (reference sequence).

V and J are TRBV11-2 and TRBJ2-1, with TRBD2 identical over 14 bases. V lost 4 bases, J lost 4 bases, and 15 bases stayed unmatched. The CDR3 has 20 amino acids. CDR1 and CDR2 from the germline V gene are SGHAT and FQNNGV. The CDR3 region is CASSSPGTGGTSGSYNEQFF. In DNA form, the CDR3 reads TGTGCCAGCAGCTCACCAGGGACAGGCGGGACTAGCGGGAGTTACAATGAGCAGTTCTTC.

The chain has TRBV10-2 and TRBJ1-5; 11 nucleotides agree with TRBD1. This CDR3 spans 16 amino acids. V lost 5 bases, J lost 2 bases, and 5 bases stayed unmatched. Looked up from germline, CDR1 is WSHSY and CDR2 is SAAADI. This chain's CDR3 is CASSRTGGVGNQPQHF. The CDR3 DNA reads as TGCGCCAGCAGTAGGACAGGGGGCGTAGGCAATCAGCCCCAGCATTTT.

The CDR3 coding sequence is TGTGCCAGCAGTTACATCGCAGGGGAAACCTACGAGCAGTACTTC. Translated, it gives CASSYIAGETYEQYF. The chain is built from TRBV6-5 and TRBJ2-7, with D perhaps TRBD1 (6 bases). Germline V gene sequence: CDR1 MNHEY, CDR2 SVGAGI. V was clipped by 2 bases and J by 2 bases, with 13 bases between them. This CDR3 spans 15 amino acids.

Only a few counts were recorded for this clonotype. CDR3 protein: CASSLGQGRAYEQYF. The CDR3 DNA reads TGTGCCAGCAGCTTAGGACAGGGGCGAGCCTACGAGCAGTACTTC. This chain joins TRBV7-2 and TRBJ2-7; 8 bases are a match to TRBD1. Trimming removed 1 base from V and 2 bases from J; junction bases left unmatched: 4. Germline V gene sequence: CDR1 SGHTA, CDR2 FQGNSA. This CDR3 spans 15 amino acids.

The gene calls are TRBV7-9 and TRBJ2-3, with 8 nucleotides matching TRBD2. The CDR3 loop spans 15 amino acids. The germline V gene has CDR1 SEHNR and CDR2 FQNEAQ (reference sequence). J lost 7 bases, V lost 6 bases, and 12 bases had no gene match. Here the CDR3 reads CASRRLARGSNTQYF. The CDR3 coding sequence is TGTGCCAGCAGGCGACTAGCGCGGGGGTCGAATACGCAGTATTTT.

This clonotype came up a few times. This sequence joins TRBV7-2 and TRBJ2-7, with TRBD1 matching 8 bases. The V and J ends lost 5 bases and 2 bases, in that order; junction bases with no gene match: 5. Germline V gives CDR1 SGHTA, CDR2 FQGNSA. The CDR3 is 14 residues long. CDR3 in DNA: TGTGCCAGCAGCACCCACAGGGGGGCCTACGAGCAGTACTTC. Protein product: CASSTHRGAYEQYF.

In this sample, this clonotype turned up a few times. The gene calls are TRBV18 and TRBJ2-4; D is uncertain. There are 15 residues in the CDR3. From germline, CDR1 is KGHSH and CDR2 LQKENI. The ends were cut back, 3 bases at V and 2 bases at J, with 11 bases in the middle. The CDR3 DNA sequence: TGTGCCAGCTCACCCGTACTGAGGACCAAAAACATTCAGTACTTC. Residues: CASSPVLRTKNIQYF. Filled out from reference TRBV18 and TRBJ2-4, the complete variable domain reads NAGVMQNPRHLVRRRGQEARLRCSPMKGHSHVYWYRQLPEEGLKFMVYLQKENIIDESGMPKERFSAEFPKEGPSILRIQQVVRGDSAAYFCASSPVLRTKNIQYFGAGTRLSVL.

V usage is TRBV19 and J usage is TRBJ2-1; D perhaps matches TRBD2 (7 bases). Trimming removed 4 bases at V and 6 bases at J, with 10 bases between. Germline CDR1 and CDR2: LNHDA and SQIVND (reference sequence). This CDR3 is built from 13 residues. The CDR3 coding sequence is TGTGCCAGTAGTACGAGGGGGGGCAATGAGCAGTTCTTC. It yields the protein CASSTRGGNEQFF.

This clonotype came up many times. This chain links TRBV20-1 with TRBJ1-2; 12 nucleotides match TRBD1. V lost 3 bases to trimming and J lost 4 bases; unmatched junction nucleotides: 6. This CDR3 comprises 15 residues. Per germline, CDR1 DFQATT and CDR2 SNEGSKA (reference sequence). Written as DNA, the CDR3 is TGCAGTGCTAGCCCGGGACAGGGGGCAAGCTATGGCTACACCTTC. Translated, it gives CSASPGQGASYGYTF.

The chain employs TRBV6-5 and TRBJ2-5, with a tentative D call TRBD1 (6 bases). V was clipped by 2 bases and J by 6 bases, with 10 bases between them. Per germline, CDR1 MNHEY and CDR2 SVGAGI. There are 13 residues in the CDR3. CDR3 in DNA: TGTGCCAGCAGTTACACAGGGATCCAGACCCAGTACTTC. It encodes CASSYTGIQTQYF.

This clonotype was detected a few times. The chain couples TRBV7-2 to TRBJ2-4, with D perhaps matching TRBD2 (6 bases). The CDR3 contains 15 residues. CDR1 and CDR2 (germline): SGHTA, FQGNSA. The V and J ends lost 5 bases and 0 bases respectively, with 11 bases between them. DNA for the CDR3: TGTGCCAGCAGCCGAGGGACTGTAGCCAAAAACATTCAGTACTTC. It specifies CASSRGTVAKNIQYF.

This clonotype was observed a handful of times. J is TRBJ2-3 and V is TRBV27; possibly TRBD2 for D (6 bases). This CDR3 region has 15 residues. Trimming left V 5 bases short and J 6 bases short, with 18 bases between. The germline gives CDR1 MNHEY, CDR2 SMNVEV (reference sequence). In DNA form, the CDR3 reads TGTGCCAGCAGTACAGCCGGAGGGATGGCGGATACGCAGTATTTT. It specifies CASSTAGGMADTQYF.

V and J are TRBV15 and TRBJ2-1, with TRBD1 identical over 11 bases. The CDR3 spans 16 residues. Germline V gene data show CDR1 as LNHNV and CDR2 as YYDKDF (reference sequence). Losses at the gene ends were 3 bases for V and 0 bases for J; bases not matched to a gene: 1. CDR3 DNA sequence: TGTGCCACCAGCAGGGACAGGGGGCACTCCTACAATGAGCAGTTCTTC. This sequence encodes CATSRDRGHSYNEQFF.

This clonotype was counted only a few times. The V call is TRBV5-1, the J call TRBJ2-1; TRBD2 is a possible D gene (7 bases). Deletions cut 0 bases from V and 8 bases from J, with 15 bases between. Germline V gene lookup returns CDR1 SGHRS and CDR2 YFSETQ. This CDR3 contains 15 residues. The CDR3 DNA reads TGCGCCAGCAGCTTGGGGAGGGGGGGGCTTCATGAGCAGTTCTTC. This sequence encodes CASSLGRGGLHEQFF.

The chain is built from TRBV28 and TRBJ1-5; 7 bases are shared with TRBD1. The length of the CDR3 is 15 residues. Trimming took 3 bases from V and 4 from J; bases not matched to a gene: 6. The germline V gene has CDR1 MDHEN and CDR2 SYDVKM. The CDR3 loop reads CASSFSGQSNQPQHF. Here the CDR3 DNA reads TGTGCCAGCAGTTTCTCGGGACAGTCAAATCAGCCCCAGCATTTT.

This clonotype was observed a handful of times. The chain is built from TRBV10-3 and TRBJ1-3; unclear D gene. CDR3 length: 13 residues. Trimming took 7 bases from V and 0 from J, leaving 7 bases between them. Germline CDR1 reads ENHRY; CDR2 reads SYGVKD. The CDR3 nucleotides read TGTGCCATCAATTCTGCCTCTGGAAACACCATATATTTT. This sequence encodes CAINSASGNTIYF.